Presented here are 25 T cell receptor beta chains from one specimen sequenced in a study of post-analysis software for immune sequencing data. Study-level findings and limits: Several TRBV segments (TRBV5-6, TRBV5-1 and TRBV20-1 among them) occurred more frequently in patients than in controls.

Their antigens are not known. cDNA libraries for TCR beta contained unique molecular identifiers. TCRdb passed the PCR reads through MiXCR, listing each CDR3 protein once. The sample has hundreds of thousands of distinct CDR3 sequences; 25% to 30% are singletons. Sequencing used blood. The receptor source for this set is a girl under 18 with multiple sclerosis.

The genes are TRBV5-1 and TRBJ2-1, with 7 bases fitting TRBD1. This CDR3 comprises 13 residues. Germline CDR1 is SGHRS and CDR2 is YFSETQ. Losses at the gene ends were 4 bases for V and 9 bases for J; bases not matched to a gene: 7. CDR3 amino acids: CASSRQGDTEQFF. Here the CDR3 DNA reads TGCGCCAGCAGCCGACAGGGTGATACTGAGCAGTTCTTC.

The V gene is TRBV27, the J gene TRBJ2-7, with TRBD1 matching over 7 bases. J gave up 0 bases and V 0 bases, and 5 bases lay outside the gene matches. Germline V gene lookup returns CDR1 MNHEY and CDR2 SMNVEV (reference sequence). This CDR3 is 16 amino acids long. This CDR3 reads CASSLSLQGSSYEQYF. Here the CDR3 DNA reads TGTGCCAGCAGTTTATCTCTACAGGGGTCCTCCTACGAGCAGTACTTC.

About this clonotype itself: An end of the junction does not agree with germline; a read error may underlie this. This sequence joins TRBV12-3 or TRBV12-4 and TRBJ2-7; 9 positions match TRBD1. The last part of the DNA fits TRBJ2-5 better; the J call may be wrong. This CDR3 comprises 13 residues. CDR3 coding DNA: TGTGCCAACAGTCTAGGACAGGGGGAGACCCAGTACTTC. It yields the protein CANSLGQGETQYF.

The chain joins TRBV6-1 to TRBJ2-5; D call uncertain. V gave up 7 bases and J gave up 2 bases, with 14 bases separating them. The V gene's germline CDR1 is MNHNS and CDR2 SASEGT. CDR3 length: 14 residues. The CDR3 region is CASTRATEQETQYF. The CDR3 coding sequence is TGTGCCAGCACCCGGGCCACTGAACAAGAGACCCAGTACTTC.

The chain couples TRBV4-1 to TRBJ1-1; 10 bases agree with TRBD1. CDR1 and CDR2 from the germline V gene are MGHRA and YSYEKL. This CDR3 region has 18 residues. After removal of 0 bases from V and 6 bases from J, the junction contained 13 bases not matched to a gene. The CDR3 DNA is TGCGCCAGCAGCCAAGATTGGGGACAGGGGTTTTCGGGCGCTGAAGCTTTCTTT. Its translation: CASSQDWGQGFSGAEAFF.

The genes are TRBV5-1 and TRBJ1-1; D call uncertain. The germline V gene has CDR1 SGHRS and CDR2 YFSETQ. The V end was cut by 3 bases, the J end by 1 base, with 10 bases between. The CDR3 has 14 amino acids. The CDR3 is CASSWAQKNTEAFF. CDR3 DNA sequence: TGCGCCAGCAGCTGGGCACAGAAGAACACTGAAGCTTTCTTT. The full variable domain, with the rest looked up from reference TRBV5-1 and TRBJ1-1, is KAGVTQTPRYLIKTRGQQVTLSCSPISGHRSVSWYQQTPGQGLQFLFEYFSETQRNKGNFPGRFSGRQFSNSRSEMNVSTLELGDSALYLCASSWAQKNTEAFFGQGTRLTVV.

This clonotype was detected a few times. The chain links TRBV20-1 to TRBJ1-5; TRBD1 might be the D (5 bases). The CDR3 consists of 15 residues. V was clipped by 6 bases and J by 4 bases, with 19 bases between them. The germline V gene encodes CDR1 DFQATT and CDR2 SNEGSKA (reference sequence). Here the CDR3 DNA reads TGCAGTGCCCCCCTCACTGGGGGGGGGAATCAGCCCCAGCATTTT. It specifies CSAPLTGGGNQPQHF.

The sample holds many counts of this clonotype. The chain carries TRBV11-2 and TRBJ2-3; TRBD2 is a possible D gene (5 bases). The V end was cut by 5 bases, the J end by 3 bases, with 15 bases between. CDR3 length: 15 amino acids. Germline V gives CDR1 SGHAT, CDR2 FQNNGV. As DNA, the CDR3 is TGTGCCAGCAGCAACCTAGGAGGTGGGACAGATACGCAGTATTTT. It yields the protein CASSNLGGGTDTQYF.

The chain recombines TRBV20-1 with TRBJ2-1; 10 bases line up with TRBD2. Trimming cost V 0 bases and J 7 bases; bases outside gene matches: 9. CDR3 length equals 16 residues. Germline CDR1 reads DFQATT; CDR2 reads SNEGSKA (reference sequence). The CDR3 sequence is CSAREPGPSGRNEQFF. The CDR3 nucleotides are TGCAGTGCTAGAGAACCGGGGCCTAGCGGGAGAAATGAGCAGTTCTTC.

This clonotype was recorded at least ten times. The chain carries TRBV29-1 and TRBJ2-1; 8 bases match TRBD2. This CDR3 spans 13 amino acids. Germline V gives CDR1 SQVTM, CDR2 ANQGSEA. With 6 bases clipped from V and 5 bases from J, the junction kept 6 bases outside the gene matches. The chain's CDR3 is CSVERENNNEQFF. In DNA, the CDR3 is TGCAGCGTGGAGCGGGAGAACAACAATGAGCAGTTCTTC.

Note on this clonotype: Its ends do not fully match the called genes, so a read error is possible. The V gene is TRBV10-3, the J gene TRBJ1-2, with D perhaps TRBD1 (6 bases). Germline loops: CDR1 ENHRY, CDR2 SYGVKD. CDR3 length: 15 amino acids. The CDR3, as DNA: TGTGCCACCAGTGAGCGAGGACAGTTAAACTATGGCTACACCTTC. Its protein product is CATSERGQLNYGYTF.

The CDR3 nucleotides are TGTGCCAGCAGTTGGCAGGGGGGATCACCCCTCCACTTT. Its protein is CASSWQGGSPLHF. The gene calls are TRBV28 and TRBJ1-6; TRBD1 aligns across 7 bases. With V trimmed by 4 bases and J by 10 bases, 4 bases remained unmatched. CDR3 length: 13 residues. CDR1 MDHEN and CDR2 SYDVKM come from the germline V gene.

The rearrangement links TRBV7-8 to TRBJ2-3, with a tentative D call TRBD2 (7 bases). CDR1 is SGHVS, CDR2 FQNEAQ, per germline. Trimming removed 6 bases from V and 3 bases from J, with 19 bases in between. This CDR3 contains 16 residues. CDR3 region: CASSLNRRGGTDTQYF. The CDR3 DNA follows: TGTGCCAGCAGTTTGAACCGGAGGGGGGGTACAGATACGCAGTATTTT.

This clonotype has just a few counts. The chain uses TRBV15 and TRBJ1-1; D unresolved. The CDR3 has 13 residues. Germline loops: CDR1 LNHNV, CDR2 YYDKDF (reference sequence). V was cut by 5 bases and J by 5 bases, with 12 bases left in between. CDR3 loop: CATSLGWVTEAFF. CDR3 sequence (DNA): TGTGCCACCAGCCTAGGGTGGGTGACTGAAGCTTTCTTT.

The CDR3 DNA reads TGTACCAGCAGCCCCGACGGGGGGCACACAGATACGCAGTATTTT. Protein: CTSSPDGGHTDTQYF. This sequence joins TRBV7-2 and TRBJ2-3; TRBD2 is a possible D gene (7 bases). The ends were cut back, 5 bases at V and 2 bases at J, with 14 bases in the middle. Looked up from germline, CDR1 is SGHTA and CDR2 is FQGNSA. The CDR3 extends over 15 amino acids.

The chain combines TRBV5-1 with TRBJ1-1; no clear D gene. This CDR3 is built from 13 residues. CDR1 SGHRS and CDR2 YFSETQ come from the germline V gene. Trimming took 1 base from V and 3 from J, leaving 7 bases between them. CDR3 amino acids: CASSLLKDTEAFF. DNA for the CDR3: TGCGCCAGCAGCTTGCTTAAGGACACTGAAGCTTTCTTT.

This clonotype came up a few times. The V and J genes are TRBV20-1 and TRBJ2-7; D is perhaps TRBD2 (6 bases). V was clipped by 0 bases and J by 0 bases, with 9 bases between them. Per the germline V gene, CDR1 is DFQATT and CDR2 is SNEGSKA (reference sequence). The CDR3 is 14 amino acids. CDR3 sequence reads: CSARDAGSSYEQYF. In nucleotides, the CDR3 is TGCAGTGCTAGAGATGCGGGGAGCTCCTACGAGCAGTACTTC.

The chain links TRBV6-4 to TRBJ1-4; no clear D. V was pared by 8 bases and J by 0 bases, with 16 bases between. The CDR3 has 16 residues. The germline gives CDR1 MRHNA, CDR2 SNTAGT. CDR3 sequence: CASGSWPRTTNEKLFF. The CDR3 DNA is TGTGCCAGCGGATCCTGGCCCCGGACAACTAATGAAAAACTGTTTTTT.

This clonotype was counted between two and nine times. The chain couples TRBV7-9 to TRBJ2-3; D not resolved. This CDR3 region has 12 residues. The germline gives CDR1 SEHNR, CDR2 FQNEAQ (reference sequence). V was cut by 5 bases and J by 3 bases, with 6 bases left in between. CDR3 DNA sequence: TGTGCCAGCAGCCTTCAAACAGATACGCAGTATTTT. Protein: CASSLQTDTQYF. The whole variable domain, filled in from reference TRBV7-9 and TRBJ2-3, reads DTGVSQNPRHKITKRGQNVTFRCDPISEHNRLYWYRQTLGQGPEFLTYFQNEAQLEKSRLLSDRFSAERPKGSFSTLEIQRTEQGDSAMYLCASSLQTDTQYFGPGTRLTVL.

The CDR3: CSVSLRTGELFF. CDR3 in DNA: TGCAGCGTTTCTTTGCGGACCGGGGAGCTGTTTTTT. This chain uses TRBV29-1 with TRBJ2-2; D is unclear. CDR1 and CDR2 from the germline V gene are SQVTM and ANQGSEA. The CDR3 spans 12 residues. Deletions cut 5 bases from V and 5 bases from J, with 9 bases between.

Turning to this clonotype: A read error may account for a junction end that differs from germline. The V gene is TRBV7-9, the J gene TRBJ1-2; maybe TRBD1 (5 bases). The CDR3 has 13 amino acids. Germline CDR1 reads SEHNR; CDR2 reads FQNEAQ (reference sequence). CDR3 coding DNA: TGTGCCGGCAGCTCGGGGGTGTACTATGGCTACACCTTC. It is translated as CAGSSGVYYGYTF.

This clonotype was seen more than once but under ten times. Here the CDR3 reads CSARPPGVETQYF. The DNA for the CDR3 is TGCAGTGCACGACCTCCGGGAGTGGAGACCCAGTACTTC. This chain joins TRBV20-1 and TRBJ2-5; perhaps TRBD2 as D (6 bases). Germline CDR1 and CDR2: DFQATT and SNEGSKA (reference sequence). The CDR3 extends over 13 amino acids. Trimming took 6 bases from V and 5 from J, leaving 16 bases between them.

Worth noting for this clonotype: This sequence may be a read error, since a much larger clone differs from it by one base. The rearrangement uses TRBV6-5 and TRBJ2-5, with a tentative D call TRBD2 (5 bases). Germline CDR1 and CDR2: MNHEY and SVGAGI. V was shortened by 6 bases and J by 0 bases, with 5 bases between the two germline ends. The CDR3 spans 12 residues. CDR3 in amino acids: CASSGDQETQYF. CDR3 coding DNA: TGTGCCAGCAGCGGGGACCAAGAGACCCAGTACTTC.

J is TRBJ1-6 and V is TRBV20-1, with 8 bases fitting TRBD1. V lost 8 bases and J lost 0; bases outside the gene matches: 6. Germline V gene data show CDR1 as DFQATT and CDR2 as SNEGSKA (reference sequence). This CDR3 comprises 15 residues. CDR3 nucleotides: TGCAGTACCCGGGACAGGAGCTCCTATAATTCACCCCTCCACTTT. Its translation: CSTRDRSSYNSPLHF.

Notes on this clonotype: Compared with germline, one end of the junction differs, possibly owing to a read error. The chain joins TRBV20-1 to TRBJ1-5; 7 bases map to TRBD1. The CDR3 has 14 amino acids. The germline gives CDR1 DFQATT, CDR2 SNEGSKA (reference sequence). This CDR3 reads CSARGDRDNRPQHF. CDR3 sequence (DNA): TGCAGTGCTAGAGGCGACAGGGACAATCGGCCCCAGCATTTT.